These T cell receptor beta chains were read from a single sample in a study of response to subunit inactivated influenza vaccine. MiXCR was run by TCRdb on the RT-PCR reads, yielding one entry per CDR3 protein. The sample records more than 600,000 distinct CDR3 sequences, approximately 17% being singletons. Source: PBMCs from blood, taken about 5 days after vaccination. The receptors originated from a middle-aged man who received an inactivated influenza vaccine. Both conserved end residues are part of each CDR3. The D gene is left open where the match is weak. Where a row states a size, it is once, few, many or the class of an expanded clone; other rows omit it.

clone_size	d_call	v_call	j_call	cdr3_nt	cdr3_aa
few	NA	TRBV20-1	TRBJ2-5	TGCAGTGCTCGGGAGATACAAGAGACCCAGTACTTC	CSAREIQETQYF
few	TRBD1	TRBV6-5	TRBJ2-5	TGTGCCAGCAGAAGACAGGGCGAGACCCAGTACTTC	CASRRQGETQYF
NA	NA	TRBV15	TRBJ1-5	TGTGCCACCAGCAGACCAGGGGAGGGCAATCAGCCCCAGCATTTT	CATSRPGEGNQPQHF
NA	TRBD2	TRBV7-2	TRBJ2-3	TGTGCCAGCAGCTTATTCGCGGGAGCCGATACGCAGTATTTT	CASSLFAGADTQYF
few	NA	TRBV5-1	TRBJ2-7	TGCGCCAGCAGCCTAGGAGCCGGTGGGGTAGGCGAGCAGTACTTC	CASSLGAGGVGEQYF
NA	TRBD1	TRBV6-5	TRBJ2-7	TGTGCCAGCAGTCACAGGGGGCCCCCCTACGAGCAGTACTTC	CASSHRGPPYEQYF
NA	TRBD1	TRBV4-2	TRBJ1-2	TGTGCCAGCAGCCAAGAACACAGGGGGGACTATGGCTACACCTTC	CASSQEHRGDYGYTF
NA	TRBD1	TRBV6-1	TRBJ2-5	TGTGCCAGCAGTCCACCGGGACAGGGAACGGCCCAGTACTTC	CASSPPGQGTAQYF
few	NA	TRBV4-3	TRBJ2-1	TGCGCCAGCAGCCAAGATCTCAGCAACTCCCACAATGAGCAGTTCTTC	CASSQDLSNSHNEQFF
NA	TRBD1	TRBV30	TRBJ2-1	TGTGCCTGTCCAGGACAGGTGGGGTCGGGGCAGTTCTTC	CACPGQVGSGQFF
NA	NA	TRBV6-2/TRBV6-3	TRBJ2-7	TGTGCCAGCAGTTCCGGCGGCCACACCCGCTACGAGCAGTACTTC	CASSSGGHTRYEQYF
few	NA	TRBV5-8	TRBJ2-3	TGTGCCAGCAGCCCCGGGTCGGCGACTTCTAGCACAGATACGCAGTATTTT	CASSPGSATSSTDTQYF
many	NA	TRBV11-2	TRBJ2-5	TGTGCCAGCAGCTCCTACCAAGAGACCCAGTACTTC	CASSSYQETQYF
many	TRBD1	TRBV6-5	TRBJ1-4	TGTGCCAGCAGTTACGCGAGGACAGGGGGCGGTGAAAAACTGTTTTTT	CASSYARTGGGEKLFF
NA	TRBD2	TRBV20-1	TRBJ2-3	TGCAGTGCTAGCCGGGGACTAGCGGCAGATACGCAGTATTTT	CSASRGLAADTQYF
NA	NA	TRBV9	TRBJ2-2	TGTGCCAGCAGCCAAGGGGAGATCGGGGAGCTGTTTTTT	CASSQGEIGELFF
NA	NA	TRBV29-1	TRBJ2-7	TGCAGCGTTGTTAGGCCCCCCTACGAGCAGTACTTC	CSVVRPPYEQYF
many	TRBD2	TRBV10-3	TRBJ2-1	TGTGCCATCAGTGGTCTTGGGACGGGACTAGCGGGGGGGCTCTCCTACAATGAGCAGTTCTTC	CAISGLGTGLAGGLSYNEQFF
NA	NA	TRBV4-3	TRBJ2-5	TGCGCCAGCAGCCAAGAATACGGACGTTCGACCCAGTACTTC	CASSQEYGRSTQYF
NA	NA	TRBV29-1	TRBJ2-7	TGCAGCGTTGCGGTGGCGGTGGACGAGCAGTACTTC	CSVAVAVDEQYF
NA	NA	TRBV20-1	TRBJ2-2	TGCAGTGCGGGGGGTACCGGGGAGCTGTTTTTT	CSAGGTGELFF
NA	NA	TRBV9	TRBJ1-3	TGTGCCAGCAGCGCTAGGGGGGCATCTGGAAACACCATATATTTT	CASSARGASGNTIYF
few	TRBD2	TRBV20-1	TRBJ2-1	TGCAGTGCTAGAGGGACTAGCGGGAGTGGATATGAGCAGTTCTTC	CSARGTSGSGYEQFF
NA	NA	TRBV7-9	TRBJ2-7	TGTGCCAGCAGCCTTATGATCTACGAGCAGTACTTC	CASSLMIYEQYF
few	NA	TRBV5-1	TRBJ2-3	TGCGCCAGCAGCTTGGTGGTGACAGGACCAAGCACAGATACGCAGTATTTT	CASSLVVTGPSTDTQYF
few	TRBD1	TRBV12-3/TRBV12-4	TRBJ1-2	TGTGCCAGCAGTCTCTGGGACAGTAGAAACTATGGCTACACCTTC	CASSLWDSRNYGYTF
once	TRBD1	TRBV9	TRBJ2-7	TGTGCCAGCAGCGTAGGGACAGGGCCCGAAACCTACGAGCAGTACTTC	CASSVGTGPETYEQYF
NA	NA	TRBV15	TRBJ1-2	TGTGCCACCAGCCCCCGGATTAACTATGGCTACACCTTC	CATSPRINYGYTF
few	NA	TRBV4-2	TRBJ2-2	TGTGCCAGCAGCCAAGACGGAGGGACTAACACCGGGGAGCTGTTTTTT	CASSQDGGTNTGELFF
NA	NA	TRBV5-5	TRBJ2-3	TGTGCCAGCAGCTACCCGGGGGACACAGATACGCAGTATTTT	CASSYPGDTDTQYF
NA	TRBD2	TRBV7-2	TRBJ2-1	TGTGCCAGCACCCTGACGGGAGGGCCGGGTGAGCAGTTCTTC	CASTLTGGPGEQFF
few	NA	TRBV20-1	TRBJ2-5	TGCAGTGCACCTACAGGGATTGAAGAGACCCAGTACTTC	CSAPTGIEETQYF
many	NA	TRBV9	TRBJ2-3	TGTGCCAGCAGCGTAGCTTGGGGTACTAGCACAGATACGCAGTATTTT	CASSVAWGTSTDTQYF
few	NA	TRBV10-3	TRBJ2-5	TGTGCCATCAGCCAGGGACTCCAACAAGAGACCCAGTACTTC	CAISQGLQQETQYF
NA	TRBD2	TRBV18	TRBJ2-2	TGTGCCAGCTCACCAGGTAGCGGGAGGCCAAGCGCCGGGGAGCTGTTTTTT	CASSPGSGRPSAGELFF
few	TRBD2	TRBV7-2	TRBJ2-7	TGTGCCAGCAGCTTAGTTGGTGGGACTAGTCTTCCCGAGCAGTACTTC	CASSLVGGTSLPEQYF
NA	TRBD1	TRBV5-1	TRBJ2-3	TGCGCCGGAAAACAGGGGGGATCTAGCACAGATACGCAGTATTTT	CAGKQGGSSTDTQYF
NA	NA	TRBV30	TRBJ1-1	TGTGCCTGGAAGGACGCGGGGGCCACTGAAGCTTTCTTT	CAWKDAGATEAFF
once	TRBD2	TRBV9	TRBJ2-7	TGTGCCAGCAGCGTAGAACCTAGCGGGAGCTCCGAGCAGTACTTC	CASSVEPSGSSEQYF
NA	NA	TRBV18	TRBJ2-1	TGTGCCAGCTCAAGGTCTCAAAGGAATGAGCAGTTCTTC	CASSRSQRNEQFF